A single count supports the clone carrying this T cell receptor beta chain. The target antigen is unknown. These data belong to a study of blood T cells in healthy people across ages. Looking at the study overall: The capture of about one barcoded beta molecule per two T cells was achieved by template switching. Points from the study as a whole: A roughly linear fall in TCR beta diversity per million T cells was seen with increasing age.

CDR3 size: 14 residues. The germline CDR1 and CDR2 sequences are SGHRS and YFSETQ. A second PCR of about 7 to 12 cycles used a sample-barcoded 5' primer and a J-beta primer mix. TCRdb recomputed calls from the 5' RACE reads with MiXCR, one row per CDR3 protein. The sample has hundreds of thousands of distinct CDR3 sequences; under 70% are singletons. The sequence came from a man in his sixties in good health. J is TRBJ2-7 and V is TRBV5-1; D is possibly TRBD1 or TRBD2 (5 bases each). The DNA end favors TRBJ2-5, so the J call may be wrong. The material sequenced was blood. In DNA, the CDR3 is TGCGCCAGCGGCCCCGGGACGGCTGCGGAGACCCAGTACTTC. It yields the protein CASGPGTAAETQYF.